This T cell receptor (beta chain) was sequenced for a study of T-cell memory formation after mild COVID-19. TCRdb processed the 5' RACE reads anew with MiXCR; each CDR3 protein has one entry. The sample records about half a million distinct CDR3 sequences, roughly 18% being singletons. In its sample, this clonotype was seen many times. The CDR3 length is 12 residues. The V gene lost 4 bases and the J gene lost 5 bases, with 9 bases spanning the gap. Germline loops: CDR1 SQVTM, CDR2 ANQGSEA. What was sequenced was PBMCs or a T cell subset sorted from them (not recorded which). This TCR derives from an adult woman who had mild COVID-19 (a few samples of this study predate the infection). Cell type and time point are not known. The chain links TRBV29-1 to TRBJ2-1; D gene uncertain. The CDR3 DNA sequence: TGCAGCGTTGGAGTATGGGACAATGAGCAGTTCTTC. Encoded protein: CSVGVWDNEQFF.